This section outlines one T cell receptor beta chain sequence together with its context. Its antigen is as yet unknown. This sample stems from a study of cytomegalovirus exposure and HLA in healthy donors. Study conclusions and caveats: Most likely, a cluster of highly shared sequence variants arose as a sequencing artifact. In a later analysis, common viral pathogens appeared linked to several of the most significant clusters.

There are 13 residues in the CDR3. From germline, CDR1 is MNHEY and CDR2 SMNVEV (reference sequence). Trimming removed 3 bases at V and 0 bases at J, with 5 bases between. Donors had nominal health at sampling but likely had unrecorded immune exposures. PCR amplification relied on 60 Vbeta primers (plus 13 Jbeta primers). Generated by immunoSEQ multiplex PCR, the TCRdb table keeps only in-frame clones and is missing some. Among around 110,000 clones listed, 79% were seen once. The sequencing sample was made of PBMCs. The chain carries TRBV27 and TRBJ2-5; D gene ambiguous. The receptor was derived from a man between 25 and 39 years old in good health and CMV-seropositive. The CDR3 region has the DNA TGTGCCAGCAGTTTGCGGTACCAAGAGACCCAGTACTTC. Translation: CASSLRYQETQYF.